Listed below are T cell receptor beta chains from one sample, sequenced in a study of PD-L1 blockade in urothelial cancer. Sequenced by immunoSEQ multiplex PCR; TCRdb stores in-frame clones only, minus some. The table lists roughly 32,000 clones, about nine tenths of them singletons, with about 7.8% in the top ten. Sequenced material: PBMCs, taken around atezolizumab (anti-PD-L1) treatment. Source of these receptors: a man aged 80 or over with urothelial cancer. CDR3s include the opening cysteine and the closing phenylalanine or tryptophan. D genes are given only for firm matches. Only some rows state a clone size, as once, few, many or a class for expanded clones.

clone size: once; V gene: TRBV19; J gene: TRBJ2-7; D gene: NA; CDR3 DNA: TGTGCCAGTAGTCCCCGGATTGAGGGTTACGAGCAGTACTTC; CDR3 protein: CASSPRIEGYEQYF
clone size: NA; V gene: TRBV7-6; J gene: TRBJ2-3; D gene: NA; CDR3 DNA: TGTGCCAGCAGCCTTAACACCCGTACAGATACGCAGTATTTT; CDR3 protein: CASSLNTRTDTQYF
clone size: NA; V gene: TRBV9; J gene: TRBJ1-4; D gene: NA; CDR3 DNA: TGTGCCAGCAGCGTAGCGGGGGATAATGAAAAACTGTTTTTT; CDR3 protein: CASSVAGDNEKLFF
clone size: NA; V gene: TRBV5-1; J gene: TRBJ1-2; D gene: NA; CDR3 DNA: TGCGCCAGCAAGGGGGAGGGAAACAACTATGGCTACACCTTC; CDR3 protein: CASKGEGNNYGYTF
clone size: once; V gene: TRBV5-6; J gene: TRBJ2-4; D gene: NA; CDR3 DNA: TGTGCCAGCAGCAGAGGATACGTCCAAAACATTCAGTACTTC; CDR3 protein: CASSRGYVQNIQYF
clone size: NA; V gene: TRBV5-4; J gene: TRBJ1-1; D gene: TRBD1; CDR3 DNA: TGTGCCAGCAAACTCCAGGGGGCAAGGAACACTGAAGCTTTCTTT; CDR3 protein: CASKLQGARNTEAFF
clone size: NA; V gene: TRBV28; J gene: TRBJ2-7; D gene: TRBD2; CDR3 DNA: TGTGCCAGCAGACCTAGCGGGGACTACGAGCAGTACTTC; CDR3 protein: CASRPSGDYEQYF
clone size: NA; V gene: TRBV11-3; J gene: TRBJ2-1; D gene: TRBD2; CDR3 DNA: TGTGCCAGCAGCTTACACGGAGCGGGAGGGCGAGGTGAGCAGTTCTTC; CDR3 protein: CASSLHGAGGRGEQFF
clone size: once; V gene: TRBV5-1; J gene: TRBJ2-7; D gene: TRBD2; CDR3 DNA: TGCGCCAGCAGCGGAAGACTAGCGGGAGGGTACGAGCAGTACTTC; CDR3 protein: CASSGRLAGGYEQYF
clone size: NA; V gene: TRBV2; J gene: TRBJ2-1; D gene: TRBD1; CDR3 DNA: TGTGCCAGCAGTACGGACAGGGGGAGGAACAATGAGCAGTTCTTC; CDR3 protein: CASSTDRGRNNEQFF
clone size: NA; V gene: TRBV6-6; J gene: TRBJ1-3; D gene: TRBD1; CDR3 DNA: TGTGCCAGCAGTTGGACAGGGGGTCGCTCTGGAAACACCATATATTTT; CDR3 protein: CASSWTGGRSGNTIYF
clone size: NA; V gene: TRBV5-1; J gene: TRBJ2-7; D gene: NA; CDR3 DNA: TGCGCCAGCAGCTTGACAGGCACGTACGAGCAGTACTTC; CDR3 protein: CASSLTGTYEQYF
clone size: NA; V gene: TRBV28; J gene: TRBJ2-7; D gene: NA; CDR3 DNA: TGTGCCAGCGGGCAATCTTACGAGCAGTACTTC; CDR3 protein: CASGQSYEQYF
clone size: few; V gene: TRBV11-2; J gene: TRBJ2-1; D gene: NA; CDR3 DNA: TGTGCCAGCAGCTTAGATCGGTTGGATGAGCAGTTCTTC; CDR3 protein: CASSLDRLDEQFF
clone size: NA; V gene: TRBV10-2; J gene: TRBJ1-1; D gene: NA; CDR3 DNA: TGCGCCAGCAGTCCTGACGGGGATACTGAAGCTTTCTTT; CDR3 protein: CASSPDGDTEAFF
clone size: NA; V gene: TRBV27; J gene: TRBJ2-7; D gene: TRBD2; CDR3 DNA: TGTGCCAGCAGCCCAGTGCTAAGCGGGGTATCCTACGAGCAGTACTTC; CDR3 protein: CASSPVLSGVSYEQYF
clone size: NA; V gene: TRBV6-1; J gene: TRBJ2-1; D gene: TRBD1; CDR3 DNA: TGTGCCAGCAGTGGACTTCTAGGGGGCGCATCTAATGAGCAGTTCTTC; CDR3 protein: CASSGLLGGASNEQFF